This is a list of T cell receptor beta chains from one sample in a study of T cell responses to AZD1222 COVID-19 vaccine. Using immunoSEQ multiplex PCR, the repertoire was profiled, and TCRdb retains in-frame clones only, with some absent. The sample yields 70,000 or so clones, roughly 91% seen once. This sample comprised peripheral blood, obtained on day 0 of AZD1222 vaccination. These receptors were taken from an adult in good health. Each CDR3 is given with its conserved first and last residue. A D gene is named only where the DNA matches it firmly. Only some rows state a clone size, as once, few, many or a class for expanded clones.

CDR3aa,CDR3nt,abundance,v_gene,j_gene,d_gene
CASRGTGASYEQYF,TGTGCCAGTAGAGGGACAGGGGCTTCCTACGAGCAGTACTTC,-,TRBV19,TRBJ2-7,TRBD1
CASSGIDEQYF,TGTGCCAGCAGTGGGATCGACGAGCAGTACTTC,-,TRBV2,TRBJ2-7,-
CASSPGTALGTGELFF,TGTGCCAGCAGCCCAGGGACCGCGCTTGGCACCGGGGAGCTGTTTTTT,-,TRBV13,TRBJ2-2,-
CASSFEGGRQFF,TGTGCCAGCAGCTTTGAGGGGGGGCGTCAGTTCTTC,-,TRBV11-3,TRBJ2-1,-
CASSLTGPRGETQYF,TGTGCCAGCAGCTTGACAGGCCCTAGGGGGGAGACCCAGTACTTC,-,TRBV6-5,TRBJ2-5,-
CASKVSPVGTQYF,TGTGCCAGCAAGGTCAGCCCTGTGGGGACCCAGTACTTC,-,TRBV27,TRBJ2-5,-
CASSLEGLLYNEQFF,TGTGCCAGCAGCTTAGAAGGGCTGCTCTACAATGAGCAGTTCTTC,-,TRBV7-2,TRBJ2-1,-
CASSLGARRGRETQYF,TGTGCCAGCAGCTTAGGGGCCCGGAGGGGTCGGGAGACCCAGTACTTC,-,TRBV7-2,TRBJ2-5,-
CASRGSSGGTDTQYF,TGCGCCAGCAGAGGTTCTAGCGGGGGGACAGATACGCAGTATTTT,-,TRBV10-1,TRBJ2-3,TRBD2
CASSVQNTEAFF,TGTGCCAGCAGTGTCCAGAACACTGAAGCTTTCTTT,-,TRBV12-3/TRBV12-4,TRBJ1-1,-
CASSPDRDRAQHF,TGTGCCAGCAGCCCTGACAGGGATAGAGCCCAGCATTTT,-,TRBV6-2/TRBV6-3,TRBJ1-5,TRBD1
CSVKSRGRNYGYTF,TGCAGCGTCAAATCGAGGGGAAGGAACTATGGCTACACCTTC,once,TRBV29-1,TRBJ1-2,-
CASSTQGGSNQPQHF,TGTGCCAGCAGCACCCAGGGAGGCAGCAATCAGCCCCAGCATTTT,-,TRBV28,TRBJ1-5,-
CASSIRAYEAFF,TGTGCCAGTTCAATACGGGCCTATGAAGCTTTCTTT,once,TRBV19,TRBJ1-1,-
CATRDGTGDNQPQHF,TGTGCCACCAGAGATGGGACAGGGGACAATCAGCCCCAGCATTTT,-,TRBV6-5,TRBJ1-5,TRBD1
CASSSDRVGNSPLHF,TGCGCCAGCAGCTCGGACAGGGTTGGTAATTCACCCCTCCACTTT,few,TRBV5-1,TRBJ1-6,TRBD1
CAWNRDGQPQHF,TGTGCCTGGAACCGGGACGGTCAGCCCCAGCATTTT,few,TRBV30,TRBJ1-5,-
CASSFRFYSYNSPLHF,TGTGCCAGCAGCTTTCGGTTTTACTCCTATAATTCACCCCTCCACTTT,-,TRBV7-6,TRBJ1-6,-
CASSSSTGRQPQHF,TGTGCCAGCAGTTCCTCGACAGGGCGTCAGCCCCAGCATTTT,-,TRBV28,TRBJ1-5,TRBD1
CASSLLQRDSPLHF,TGTGCCAGCAGCCTTCTTCAGCGGGATTCACCCCTCCACTTT,-,TRBV5-4,TRBJ1-6,-
CASSPSGGTGPNEQFF,TGTGCCAGCTCACCATCTGGCGGGACAGGACCAAATGAGCAGTTCTTC,-,TRBV18,TRBJ2-1,TRBD1
CASTRGQPQHF,TGTGCCAGCACCCGGGGTCAGCCCCAGCATTTT,-,TRBV28,TRBJ1-5,-
CASSFRGSNQPQHF,TGTGCCAGCAGTTTCAGGGGTAGCAATCAGCCCCAGCATTTT,-,TRBV6-2/TRBV6-3,TRBJ1-5,-
CASSANYGYTF,TGTGCCAGCAGCGCGAACTATGGCTACACCTTC,-,TRBV9,TRBJ1-2,-
CASSPGTSYEQYF,TGTGCCAGCAGCCCCGGGACCTCCTACGAGCAGTACTTC,-,TRBV7-6,TRBJ2-7,-
CASRTEIMNTEAFF,TGTGCCAGTAGGACAGAAATCATGAACACTGAAGCTTTCTTT,-,TRBV19,TRBJ1-1,-
CASSPLEQEYQETQYF,TGCGCCAGCAGCCCACTCGAACAGGAGTACCAAGAGACCCAGTACTTC,-,TRBV5-1,TRBJ2-5,-
CASSSGERGTDTQYF,TGTGCCAGCAGCTCAGGGGAACGGGGGACAGATACGCAGTATTTT,-,TRBV7-9,TRBJ2-3,-
CASNSGTGRRYGYTF,TGTGCCAGCAATTCCGGGACAGGGCGTCGATATGGCTACACCTTC,-,TRBV7-9,TRBJ1-2,TRBD1
CSVEGLGAGTYNEQFF,TGCAGCGTTGAAGGTTTAGGAGCGGGGACATACAATGAGCAGTTCTTC,-,TRBV29-1,TRBJ2-1,-
CASSQLQGTYGYTF,TGTGCCAGCAGCCAACTACAGGGAACCTATGGCTACACCTTC,-,TRBV14,TRBJ1-2,-
CASSPGQGPYEQYF,TGTGCCAGTAGCCCTGGACAGGGGCCTTACGAGCAGTACTTC,-,TRBV19,TRBJ2-7,TRBD1
CASSASLSGTGNGYTF,TGTGCCAGCAGCGCATCACTTTCCGGGACGGGGAACGGCTACACCTTC,-,TRBV9,TRBJ1-2,-
CATSDSRPGANEQFF,TGTGCCACCAGTGATTCCAGACCAGGGGCGAATGAGCAGTTCTTC,-,TRBV24-1,TRBJ2-1,-
CASSYSLREANEKLFF,TGTGCCAGCAGTTACTCGCTCAGGGAGGCTAATGAAAAACTGTTTTTT,-,TRBV6-5,TRBJ1-4,-
CASSLTYGGLGDTQYF,TGTGCTAGCAGCTTAACGTACGGCGGACTGGGAGATACGCAGTATTTT,-,TRBV7-7,TRBJ2-3,-
CASSLNGGGLYEQYF,TGTGCCAGCAGCTTAAATGGGGGGGGCCTCTACGAGCAGTACTTC,once,TRBV7-2,TRBJ2-7,-
CASSVGIQGARGGTEAFF,TGTGCCAGCAGCGTAGGGATACAGGGGGCACGAGGGGGAACTGAAGCTTTCTTT,once,TRBV9,TRBJ1-1,TRBD1
CASSFVGRNTEAFF,TGTGCCAGCAGCTTCGTCGGGAGGAACACTGAAGCTTTCTTT,-,TRBV5-6,TRBJ1-1,-
CASSFAGQASSYEQYF,TGCGCCAGCAGTTTTGCGGGTCAGGCGAGCTCCTACGAGCAGTACTTC,few,TRBV5-1,TRBJ2-7,-
CATSSTVDQPQHF,TGTGCCACCTCCTCGACGGTAGATCAGCCCCAGCATTTT,-,TRBV6-5,TRBJ1-5,-
CATSRRSNQPQHF,TGTGCCACCAGCCGGAGAAGCAATCAGCCCCAGCATTTT,once,TRBV15,TRBJ1-5,-
CASSQDTGSNSPLHF,TGCGCCAGCAGCCAAGACACAGGTTCAAATTCACCCCTCCACTTT,many,TRBV4-3,TRBJ1-6,-
CASRGGGRLWNGYTF,TGTGCCAGCAGGGGCGGGGGCAGGTTATGGAATGGCTACACCTTC,-,TRBV5-4,TRBJ1-2,-
CASSPPTGTNEKLFF,TGTGCCAGCAGTCCACCGACGGGAACCAATGAAAAACTGTTTTTT,once,TRBV6-5,TRBJ1-4,-
CAWSVFNEQFF,TGTGCCTGGAGTGTCTTCAATGAGCAGTTCTTC,-,TRBV30,TRBJ2-1,-
CASSKPDRGPTDTQYF,TGTGCCAGTAGTAAACCGGACAGGGGACCTACAGATACGCAGTATTTT,-,TRBV19,TRBJ2-3,TRBD1
CASRGPAKEAFF,TGTGCCAGCAGGGGACCTGCCAAGGAAGCTTTCTTT,-,TRBV6-5,TRBJ1-1,-
CASSTPGLAAADTQYF,TGTGCCAGTAGTACCCCTGGACTAGCGGCAGCAGATACGCAGTATTTT,-,TRBV19,TRBJ2-3,TRBD2